Described below is a single TCR beta chain sequence and its context. Its target is unknown. The sample is drawn from a study of T cells in Graves' hyperthyroidism and ophthalmopathy. Broader study findings: Stable hyperthyroidism and ophthalmopathy were separated using 13 V-J signatures. Most thyroid-expanded clonotypes above 0.001 were also found in blood.

Used for diagnoses were clinical symptoms, serum thyroxine and TRAb, thyroid ultrasound and orbital computed tomography. Amplification yielded TCR beta CDR3 regions, with RNA transcripts as the source. HTBI primers were used for first-round RT-PCR of the TCR CDR3. TCRdb re-analysed the multiplex PCR reads in MiXCR, keeping a single row per CDR3 protein. The sample consists of about 660,000 distinct CDR3 sequences, about 45% of them appearing once. The CDR3 runs to 14 residues. The germline V and J ends were trimmed by 1 base and 6 bases, with 10 bases remaining between them. The germline V gene has CDR1 SGHVS and CDR2 FQNEAQ.

The chain joins TRBV7-8 to TRBJ1-5; the D gene is possibly TRBD1 (6 bases). The clonotype comes from an adult man with Graves' disease, either hyperthyroidism or ophthalmopathy (not recorded which). What was sequenced was peripheral blood or thyroid tissue (not recorded which). The CDR3 loop is CASSLEQGFQPQHF. The CDR3 coding sequence is TGTGCCAGCAGCTTAGAACAGGGATTTCAGCCCCAGCATTTT.